Below are 10 T cell receptor beta chains sequenced from a single sample in a study of spatial heterogeneity in lung cancer. TCRdb redid the calling of the 5' RACE reads with MiXCR, one entry per CDR3 protein. This sample has tens of thousands of distinct CDR3 sequences, with less than 15% found just once. Specified time point: sample taken at primary tumor resection. This sample comprised PBMCs, obtained at surgery. Source of these receptors: a male donor with early-stage non-small cell lung cancer.

Note on this clonotype: One end of the junction varies from germline; a read error may be responsible. The V call is TRBV6-2 or TRBV6-3, the J call TRBJ2-3; the match to TRBD2 covers 10 bases. From germline, CDR1 is MNHEY and CDR2 SVGEGT. The CDR3 is 15 amino acids. The CDR3 is CASSYPGLARDTLYF. DNA of the CDR3: TGTGCCAGCAGTTACCCGGGACTAGCGAGAGATACGCTGTATTTT.

This clonotype was detected only a few times. CDR3 sequence reads: CASSITSGTYNEQFF. The CDR3 DNA follows: TGTGCCAGTAGTATAACTAGCGGGACTTACAATGAGCAGTTCTTC. The rearrangement uses TRBV19 and TRBJ2-1, with TRBD2 matching over 10 bases. There are 15 residues in the CDR3. Trimming cost V 2 bases and J 4 bases; bases outside gene matches: 2. Germline V gene sequence: CDR1 LNHDA, CDR2 SQIVND (reference sequence).

This clonotype was detected only a few times. V gene TRBV24-1 combines with J gene TRBJ1-5; D possibly corresponds to TRBD1 (5 bases). The CDR3 loop spans 15 amino acids. Germline lookup yields CDR1 KGHDR and CDR2 SFDVKD. With 8 bases removed from V and 2 bases from J, the gap between germline ends came to 15 bases. CDR3 sequence (DNA): TGTGCCACCAACAACCCACAGGTGGGCAATCAGCCCCAGCATTTT. Its protein is CATNNPQVGNQPQHF.

In regard to this clonotype: This may come from a read error, since a much larger clone is one base off. The genes are TRBV4-3 and TRBJ2-1, with 7 bases aligning to TRBD1. The CDR3 is made up of 15 amino acids. Looked up from germline, CDR1 is LGHNA and CDR2 is YSLEER. The CDR3 region is CASSLRDSSYNKQFF. The CDR3 DNA sequence: TGCGCCAGCAGCCTCCGGGACAGCTCCTACAATAAGCAGTTCTTC.

This clonotype was detected only a few times. V gene TRBV28 combines with J gene TRBJ2-1, with D possibly matching TRBD2 (6 bases). The length of the CDR3 is 16 residues. CDR1 and CDR2 from the germline V gene are MDHEN and SYDVKM. Between the trimmed V and J ends, which lost 2 bases and 3 bases, there was a span of 14 bases. CDR3 in amino acids: CASSLAHSGGYNEQFF. DNA of the CDR3: TGTGCCAGCAGTTTAGCTCATAGCGGAGGCTACAATGAGCAGTTCTTC. Variable domain in full (rest from reference TRBV28 and TRBJ2-1): DVKVTQSSRYLVKRTGEKVFLECVQDMDHENMFWYRQDPGLGLRLIYFSYDVKMKEKGDIPEGYSVSREKKERFSLILESASTNQTSMYLCASSLAHSGGYNEQFFGPGTRLTVL.

This clonotype was counted between two and nine times. This rearrangement joins TRBV7-9 to TRBJ1-2; possible D gene TRBD1, 6 bases. This CDR3 is 17 amino acids long. The V and J ends lost 7 bases and 6 bases respectively, with 27 bases between them. Germline V CDR1 and CDR2: SEHNR, FQNEAQ (reference sequence). The CDR3 reads CASNGGHREVLPDGYTF. DNA of the CDR3: TGTGCCAGCAACGGGGGACACAGGGAGGTTCTCCCGGATGGCTACACCTTC.

This chain links TRBV6-1 with TRBJ2-3; 12 nucleotides align to TRBD2. CDR1 MNHNS and CDR2 SASEGT come from the germline V gene. The V segment lost 6 bases and the J segment 6 bases; nucleotides outside the gene matches: 10. CDR3 size: 16 residues. The CDR3 nucleotides are TGTGCCAGCAGCCCCGTCACTAGCGGGAGGCCCGATACGCAGTATTTT. Protein: CASSPVTSGRPDTQYF.

This clonotype appeared once. This chain joins TRBV5-1 and TRBJ1-4, with 7 positions matching TRBD1. V lost 4 bases to trimming and J lost 3 bases; unmatched junction nucleotides: 6. The CDR3 is 15 amino acids. In germline, CDR1 is SGHRS, CDR2 YFSETQ. For the CDR3, the DNA is TGCGCCAGCAGCGCCTCCGGGACAGCTAATGAAAAACTGTTTTTT. It encodes CASSASGTANEKLFF.

J is TRBJ2-5 and V is TRBV19; 12 positions match TRBD2. The length of the CDR3 is 17 residues. V dropped 5 bases and J dropped 6; count of bases not matched to a gene: 13. Per germline, CDR1 LNHDA and CDR2 SQIVND (reference sequence). The DNA of the CDR3 is TGTGCCAGTAGTCCCAACCGGGGTACTAGCGGGAGGAAGACCCAGTACTTC. This codes for CASSPNRGTSGRKTQYF. The whole variable domain, remainder taken from reference TRBV19 and TRBJ2-5, is DGGITQSPKYLFRKEGQNVTLSCEQNLNHDAMYWYRQDPGQGLRLIYYSQIVNDFQKGDIAEGYSVSREKKESFPLTVTSAQKNPTAFYLCASSPNRGTSGRKTQYFGPGTRLLVL.

The gene calls are TRBV6-1 and TRBJ2-5; perhaps TRBD2 as D (6 bases). The CDR3 extends over 14 amino acids. V lost 2 bases, J lost 4 bases, and 11 bases lay in between. CDR1 and CDR2 from the germline V gene are MNHNS and SASEGT. The DNA for the CDR3 is TGTGCCAGCAGTGAAATCGTTAGCGGAGAGACCCAGTACTTC. Translation: CASSEIVSGETQYF.